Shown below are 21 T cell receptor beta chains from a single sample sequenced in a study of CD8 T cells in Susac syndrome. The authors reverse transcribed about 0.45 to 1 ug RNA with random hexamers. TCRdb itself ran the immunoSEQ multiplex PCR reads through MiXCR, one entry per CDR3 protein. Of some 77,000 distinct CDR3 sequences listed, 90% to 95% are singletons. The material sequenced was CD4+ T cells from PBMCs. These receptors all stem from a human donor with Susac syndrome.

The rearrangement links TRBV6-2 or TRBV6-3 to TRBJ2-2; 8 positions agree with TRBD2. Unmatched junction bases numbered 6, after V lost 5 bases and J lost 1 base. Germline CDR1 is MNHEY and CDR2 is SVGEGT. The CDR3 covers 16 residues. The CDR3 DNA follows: TGTGCCAGCAGTCAAAAACTAGCGGTGAACACCGGGGAGCTGTTTTTT. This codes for CASSQKLAVNTGELFF.

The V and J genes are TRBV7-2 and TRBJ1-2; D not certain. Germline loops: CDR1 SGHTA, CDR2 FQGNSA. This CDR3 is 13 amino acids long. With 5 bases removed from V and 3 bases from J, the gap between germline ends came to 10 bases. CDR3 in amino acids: CASSRRLDYGYTF. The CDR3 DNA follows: TGTGCCAGCAGCCGGAGATTGGACTATGGCTACACCTTC.

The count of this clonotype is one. CDR3 region: CASSLPGDRAYNEQFF. The CDR3 coding sequence is TGTGCCAGCAGTTTACCGGGGGACAGGGCCTACAATGAGCAGTTCTTC. The J gene is TRBJ2-1, the V gene TRBV27, with TRBD1 matching 9 bases. V shed 2 bases, J shed 2 bases, and the junction held 4 bases outside the gene matches. Looked up from germline, CDR1 is MNHEY and CDR2 is SMNVEV (reference sequence). The CDR3 runs to 16 residues.

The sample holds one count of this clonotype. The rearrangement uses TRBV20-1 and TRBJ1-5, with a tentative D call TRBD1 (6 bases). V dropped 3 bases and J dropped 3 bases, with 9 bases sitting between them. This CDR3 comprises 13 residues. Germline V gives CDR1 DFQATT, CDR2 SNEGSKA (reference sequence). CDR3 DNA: TGCAGTGCTAGCCGGGACACCAATCAGCCCCAGCATTTT. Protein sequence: CSASRDTNQPQHF.

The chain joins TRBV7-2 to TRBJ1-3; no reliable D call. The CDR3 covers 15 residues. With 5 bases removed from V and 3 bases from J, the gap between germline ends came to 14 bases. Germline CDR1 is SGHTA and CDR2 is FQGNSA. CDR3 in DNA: TGTGCCAGCAGCCACCTGAGGGAGATTGGAAACACCATATATTTT. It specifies CASSHLREIGNTIYF.

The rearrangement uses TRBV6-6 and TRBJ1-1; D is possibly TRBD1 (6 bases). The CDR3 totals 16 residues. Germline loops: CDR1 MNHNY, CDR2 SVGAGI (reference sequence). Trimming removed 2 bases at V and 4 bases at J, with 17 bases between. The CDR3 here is CASSYPPRTAITEAFF. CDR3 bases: TGTGCCAGCAGTTACCCTCCTCGGACAGCGATCACTGAAGCTTTCTTT.

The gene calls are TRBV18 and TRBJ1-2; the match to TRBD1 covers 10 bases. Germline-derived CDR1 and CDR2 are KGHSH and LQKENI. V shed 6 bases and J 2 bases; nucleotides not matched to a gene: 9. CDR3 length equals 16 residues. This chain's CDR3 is CASSPRRGQGNYGYTF. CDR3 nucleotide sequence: TGTGCCAGCTCCCCTCGCCGGGGACAGGGGAACTATGGCTACACCTTC.

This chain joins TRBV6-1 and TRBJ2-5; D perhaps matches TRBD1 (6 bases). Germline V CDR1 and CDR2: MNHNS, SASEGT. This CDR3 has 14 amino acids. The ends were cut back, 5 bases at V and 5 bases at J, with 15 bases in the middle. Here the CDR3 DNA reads TGTGCCAGCAGTTTCGGAACAGGGACCGAGACCCAGTACTTC. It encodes CASSFGTGTETQYF.

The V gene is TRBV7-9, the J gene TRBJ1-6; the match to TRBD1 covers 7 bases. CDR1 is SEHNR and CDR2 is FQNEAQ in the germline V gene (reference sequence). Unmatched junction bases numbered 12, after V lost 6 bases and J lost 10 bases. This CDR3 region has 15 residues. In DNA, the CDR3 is TGTGCCAGCAGGCTACAGGGGTTGGAGGAATCACCCCTCCACTTT. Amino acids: CASRLQGLEESPLHF.

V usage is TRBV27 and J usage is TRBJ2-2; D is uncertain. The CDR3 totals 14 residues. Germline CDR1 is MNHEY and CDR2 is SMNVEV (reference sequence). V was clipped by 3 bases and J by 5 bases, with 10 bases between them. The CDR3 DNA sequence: TGTGCCAGCAGTTTTTTGGTTGGGACCGGGGAGCTGTTTTTT. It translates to CASSFLVGTGELFF.

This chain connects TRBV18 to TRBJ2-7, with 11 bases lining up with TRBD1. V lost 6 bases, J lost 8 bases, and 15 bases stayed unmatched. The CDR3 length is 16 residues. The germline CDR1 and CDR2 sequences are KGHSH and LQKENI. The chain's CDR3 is CASSHRSGQGESKQYF. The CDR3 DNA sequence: TGTGCCAGCTCCCACCGATCGGGACAGGGGGAATCCAAGCAGTACTTC.

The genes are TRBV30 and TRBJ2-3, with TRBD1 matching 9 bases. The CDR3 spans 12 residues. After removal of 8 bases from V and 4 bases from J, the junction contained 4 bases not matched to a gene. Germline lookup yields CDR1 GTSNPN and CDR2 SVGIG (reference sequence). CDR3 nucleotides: TGTGCCCAGGACAGGGGCGCAGATACGCAGTATTTT. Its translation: CAQDRGADTQYF.

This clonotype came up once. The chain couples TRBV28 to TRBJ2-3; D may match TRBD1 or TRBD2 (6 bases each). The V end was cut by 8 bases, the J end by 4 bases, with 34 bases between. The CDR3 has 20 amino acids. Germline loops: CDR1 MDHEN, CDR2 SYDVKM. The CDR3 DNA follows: TGTGCCAGCTTCAACAGCGGAGAGGGGGGTCTCGGAATCTTCCCAGATACGCAGTATTTT. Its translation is CASFNSGEGGLGIFPDTQYF.

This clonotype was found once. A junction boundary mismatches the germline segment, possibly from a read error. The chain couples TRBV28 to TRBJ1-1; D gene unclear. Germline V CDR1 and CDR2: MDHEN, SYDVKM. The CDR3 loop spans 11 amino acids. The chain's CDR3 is CASRLSSEAFF. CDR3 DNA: TGTGCCAGCAGGTTATCTAGTGAAGCTTTCTTT.

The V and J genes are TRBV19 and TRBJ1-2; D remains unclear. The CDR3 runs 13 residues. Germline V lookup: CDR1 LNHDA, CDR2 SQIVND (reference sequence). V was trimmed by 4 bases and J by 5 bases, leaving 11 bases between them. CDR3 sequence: CASSTNQRYGYTF. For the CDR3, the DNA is TGTGCCAGTAGTACCAACCAGAGGTATGGCTACACCTTC.

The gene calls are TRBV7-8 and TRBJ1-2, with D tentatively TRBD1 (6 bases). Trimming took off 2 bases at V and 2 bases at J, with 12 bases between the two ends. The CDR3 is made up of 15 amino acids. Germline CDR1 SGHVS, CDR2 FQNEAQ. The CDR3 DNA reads TGTGCCAGCAGCTTAAGGGGGGGCGAGAACTATGGCTACACCTTC. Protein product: CASSLRGGENYGYTF.

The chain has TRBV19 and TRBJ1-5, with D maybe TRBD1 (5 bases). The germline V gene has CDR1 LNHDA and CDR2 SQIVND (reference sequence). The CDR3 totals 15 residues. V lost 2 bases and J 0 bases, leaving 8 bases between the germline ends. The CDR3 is CASSITRVSNQPQHF. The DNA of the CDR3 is TGTGCCAGTAGTATAACCAGGGTTAGCAATCAGCCCCAGCATTTT.

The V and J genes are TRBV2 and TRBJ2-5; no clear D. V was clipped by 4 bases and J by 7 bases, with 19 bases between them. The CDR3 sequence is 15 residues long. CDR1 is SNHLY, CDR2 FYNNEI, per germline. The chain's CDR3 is CASSAHWAQELTQYF. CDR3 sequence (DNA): TGTGCCAGCAGTGCTCATTGGGCCCAAGAACTGACCCAGTACTTC.

CDR3 loop: CATQPGQGYYGYTF. In DNA, the CDR3 is TGTGCCACCCAACCGGGACAGGGCTACTATGGCTACACCTTC. V gene TRBV24-1 combines with J gene TRBJ1-2; 9 nucleotides line up with TRBD1. The CDR3 runs to 14 residues. Germline values: CDR1 KGHDR, CDR2 SFDVKD. Trimming removed 9 bases from V and 3 bases from J; junction bases left unmatched: 7.

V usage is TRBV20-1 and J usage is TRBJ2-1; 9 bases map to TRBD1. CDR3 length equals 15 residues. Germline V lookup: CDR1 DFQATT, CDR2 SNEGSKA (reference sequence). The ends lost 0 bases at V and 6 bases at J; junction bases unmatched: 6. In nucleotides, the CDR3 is TGCAGTGCTAGAGACCCCGGGACAGGGATCAATGAGCAGTTCTTC. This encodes CSARDPGTGINEQFF.

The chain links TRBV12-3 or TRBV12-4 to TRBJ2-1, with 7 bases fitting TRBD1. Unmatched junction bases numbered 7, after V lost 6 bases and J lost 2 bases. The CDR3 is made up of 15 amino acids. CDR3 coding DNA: TGTGCCAGCAGCCCTACAGGGGACCCCTACAATGAGCAGTTCTTC. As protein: CASSPTGDPYNEQFF.